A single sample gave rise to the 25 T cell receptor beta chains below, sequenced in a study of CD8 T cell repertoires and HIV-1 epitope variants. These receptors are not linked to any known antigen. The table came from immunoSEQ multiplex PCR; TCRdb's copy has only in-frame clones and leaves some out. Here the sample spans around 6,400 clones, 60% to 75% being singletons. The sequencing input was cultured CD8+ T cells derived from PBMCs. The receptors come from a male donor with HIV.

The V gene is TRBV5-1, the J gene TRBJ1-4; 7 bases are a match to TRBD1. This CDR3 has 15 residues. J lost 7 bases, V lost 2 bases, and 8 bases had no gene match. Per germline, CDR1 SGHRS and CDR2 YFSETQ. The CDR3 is CASSLGGDRGEKLFF. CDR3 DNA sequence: TGCGCCAGCAGCTTAGGGGGCGACCGGGGTGAAAAACTGTTTTTT.

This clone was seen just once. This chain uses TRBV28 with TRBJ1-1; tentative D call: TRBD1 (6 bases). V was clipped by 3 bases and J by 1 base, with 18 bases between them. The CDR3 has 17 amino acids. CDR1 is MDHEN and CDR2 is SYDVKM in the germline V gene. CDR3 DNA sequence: TGTGCCAGCAGTTTTGAACAGGGCCAGGATCCGAACACTGAAGCTTTCTTT. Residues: CASSFEQGQDPNTEAFF.

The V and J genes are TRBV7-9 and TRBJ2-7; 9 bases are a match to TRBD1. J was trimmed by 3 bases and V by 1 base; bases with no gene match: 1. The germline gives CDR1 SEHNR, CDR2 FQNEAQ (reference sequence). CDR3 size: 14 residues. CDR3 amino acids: CASSLGQGVYEQYF. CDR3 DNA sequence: TGTGCCAGCAGCTTAGGACAGGGGGTCTACGAGCAGTACTTC.

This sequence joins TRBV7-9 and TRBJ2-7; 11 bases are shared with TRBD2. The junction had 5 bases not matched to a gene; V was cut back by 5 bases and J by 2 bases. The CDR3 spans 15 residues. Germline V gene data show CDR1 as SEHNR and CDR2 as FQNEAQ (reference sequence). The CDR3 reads CASSPTSGSPYEQYF. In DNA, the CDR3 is TGTGCCAGCAGCCCAACTAGCGGGAGTCCCTACGAGCAGTACTTC. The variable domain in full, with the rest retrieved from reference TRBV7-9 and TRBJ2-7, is DTGVSQNPRHKITKRGQNVTFRCDPISEHNRLYWYRQTLGQGPEFLTYFQNEAQLEKSRLLSDRFSAERPKGSFSTLEIQRTEQGDSAMYLCASSPTSGSPYEQYFGPGTRLTVT.

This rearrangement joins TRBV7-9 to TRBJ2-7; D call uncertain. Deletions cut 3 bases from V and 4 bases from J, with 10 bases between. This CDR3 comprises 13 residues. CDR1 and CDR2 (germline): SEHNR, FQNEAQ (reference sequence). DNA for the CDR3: TGTGCCAGCAGCTTTCTCGGAACTTACGAGCAGTACTTC. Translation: CASSFLGTYEQYF.

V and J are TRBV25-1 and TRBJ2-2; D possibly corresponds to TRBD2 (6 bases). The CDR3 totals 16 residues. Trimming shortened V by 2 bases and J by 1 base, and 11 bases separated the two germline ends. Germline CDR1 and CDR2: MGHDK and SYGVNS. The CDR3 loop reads CASSEVGLQNTGELFF. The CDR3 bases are TGTGCCAGCAGTGAAGTGGGACTGCAGAACACCGGGGAGCTGTTTTTT.

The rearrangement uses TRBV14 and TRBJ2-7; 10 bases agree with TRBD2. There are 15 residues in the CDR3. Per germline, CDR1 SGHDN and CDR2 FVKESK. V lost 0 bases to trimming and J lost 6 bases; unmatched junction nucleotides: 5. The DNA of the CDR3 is TGTGCCAGCAGCCAAGAGCTAGCGGGAGTAGGCGAGCAGTACTTC. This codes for CASSQELAGVGEQYF.

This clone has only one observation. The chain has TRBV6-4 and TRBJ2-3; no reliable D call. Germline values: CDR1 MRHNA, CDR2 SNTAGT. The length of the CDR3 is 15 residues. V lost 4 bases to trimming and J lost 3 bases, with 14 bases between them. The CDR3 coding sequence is TGTGCCAGCAGTGCTGGACCCTCCCTTACAGATACGCAGTATTTT. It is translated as CASSAGPSLTDTQYF.

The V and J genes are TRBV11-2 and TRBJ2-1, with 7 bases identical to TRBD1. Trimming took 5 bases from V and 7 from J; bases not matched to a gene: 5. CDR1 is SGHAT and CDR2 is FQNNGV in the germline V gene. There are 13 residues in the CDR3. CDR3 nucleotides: TGTGCCAGCAGCCGGACAGGAGGTAATGAGCAGTTCTTC. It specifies CASSRTGGNEQFF.

CDR3 residues: CASRGGLAAPYEQYF. The CDR3 DNA sequence: TGTGCCAGCAGGGGGGGACTAGCGGCCCCCTACGAGCAGTACTTC. The chain employs TRBV6-1 and TRBJ2-7; the match to TRBD2 covers 11 bases. Looked up from germline, CDR1 is MNHNS and CDR2 is SASEGT. V shed 6 bases and J 2 bases; nucleotides not matched to a gene: 6. The CDR3 has 15 residues.

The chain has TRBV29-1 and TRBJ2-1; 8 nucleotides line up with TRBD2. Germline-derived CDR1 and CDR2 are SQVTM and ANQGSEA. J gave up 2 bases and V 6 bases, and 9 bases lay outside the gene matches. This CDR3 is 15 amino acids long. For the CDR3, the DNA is TGCAGCGTCCCGGGTAGCGGGGTTCCCTACAATGAGCAGTTCTTC. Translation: CSVPGSGVPYNEQFF.

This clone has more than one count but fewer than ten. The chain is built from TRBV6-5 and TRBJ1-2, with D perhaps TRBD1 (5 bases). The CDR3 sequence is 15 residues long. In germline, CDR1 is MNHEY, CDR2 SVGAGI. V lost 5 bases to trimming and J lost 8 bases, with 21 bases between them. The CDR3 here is CASSGRESAGGGYTF. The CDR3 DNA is TGTGCCAGCAGTGGTCGGGAGTCTGCTGGGGGAGGCTACACCTTC.

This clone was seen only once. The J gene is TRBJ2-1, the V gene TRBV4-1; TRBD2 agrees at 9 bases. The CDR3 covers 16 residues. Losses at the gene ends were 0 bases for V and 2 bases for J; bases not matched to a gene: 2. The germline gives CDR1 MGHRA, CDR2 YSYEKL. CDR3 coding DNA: TGCGCCAGCAGCCAAGAAGGCGGGGGGGCCTACAATGAGCAGTTCTTC. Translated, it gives CASSQEGGGAYNEQFF.

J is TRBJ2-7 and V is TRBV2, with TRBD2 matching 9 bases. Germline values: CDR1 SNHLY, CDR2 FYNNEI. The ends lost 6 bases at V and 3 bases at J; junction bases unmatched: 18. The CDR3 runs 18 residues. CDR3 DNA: TGTGCCAGCAGGAGCCAACTAGCGGGCCTCATCCCTAACTACGAGCAGTACTTC. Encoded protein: CASRSQLAGLIPNYEQYF.

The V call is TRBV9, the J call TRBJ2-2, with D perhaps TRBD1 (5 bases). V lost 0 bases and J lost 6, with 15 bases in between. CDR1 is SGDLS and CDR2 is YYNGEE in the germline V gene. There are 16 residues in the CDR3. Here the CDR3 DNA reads TGTGCCAGCAGCGTAGGGGCAGGGAACCTCGCCGGGGAGCTGTTTTTT. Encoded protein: CASSVGAGNLAGELFF.

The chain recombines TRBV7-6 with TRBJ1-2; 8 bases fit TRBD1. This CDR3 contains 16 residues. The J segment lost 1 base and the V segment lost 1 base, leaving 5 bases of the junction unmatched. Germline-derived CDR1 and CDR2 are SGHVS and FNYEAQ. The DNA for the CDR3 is TGTGCCAGCAGCTTAGACCCCGACAGGGGTAACTATGGCTACACCTTC. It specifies CASSLDPDRGNYGYTF.

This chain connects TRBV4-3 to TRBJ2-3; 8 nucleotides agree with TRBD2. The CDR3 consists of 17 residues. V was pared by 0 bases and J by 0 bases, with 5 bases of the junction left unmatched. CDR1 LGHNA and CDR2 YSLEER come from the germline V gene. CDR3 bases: TGCGCCAGCAGCCAAGATGGGAGCGGGGGCAGCACAGATACGCAGTATTTT. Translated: CASSQDGSGGSTDTQYF.

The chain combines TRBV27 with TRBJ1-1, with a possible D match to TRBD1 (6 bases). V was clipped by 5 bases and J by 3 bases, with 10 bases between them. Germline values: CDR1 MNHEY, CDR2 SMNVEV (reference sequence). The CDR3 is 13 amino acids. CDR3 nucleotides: TGTGCCAGCAGTCAGGGGCCCTACACTGAAGCTTTCTTT. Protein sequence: CASSQGPYTEAFF.

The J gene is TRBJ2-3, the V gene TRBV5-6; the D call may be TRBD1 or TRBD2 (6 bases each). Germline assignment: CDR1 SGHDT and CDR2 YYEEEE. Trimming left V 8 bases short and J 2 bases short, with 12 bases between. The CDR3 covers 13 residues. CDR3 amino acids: CASGRGPTDTQYF. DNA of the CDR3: TGTGCCAGTGGTCGGGGGCCCACAGATACGCAGTATTTT.

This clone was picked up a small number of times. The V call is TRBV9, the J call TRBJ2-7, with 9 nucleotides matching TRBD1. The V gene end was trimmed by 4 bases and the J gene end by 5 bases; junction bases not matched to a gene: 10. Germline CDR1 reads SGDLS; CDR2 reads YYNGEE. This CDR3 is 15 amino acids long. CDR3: CASSPEGGTGNEQYF. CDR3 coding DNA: TGTGCCAGCAGCCCAGAGGGGGGGACAGGGAACGAGCAGTACTTC.

The CDR3 sequence is CASSRGTSEETQYF. DNA of the CDR3: TGTGCCAGCAGCCGCGGGACTAGCGAAGAGACCCAGTACTTC. This chain uses TRBV4-2 with TRBJ2-5; 10 bases map to TRBD2. Germline CDR1 LGHNA, CDR2 YNFKEQ. J lost 3 bases, V lost 4 bases, and 2 bases had no gene match. The CDR3 is 14 residues long.

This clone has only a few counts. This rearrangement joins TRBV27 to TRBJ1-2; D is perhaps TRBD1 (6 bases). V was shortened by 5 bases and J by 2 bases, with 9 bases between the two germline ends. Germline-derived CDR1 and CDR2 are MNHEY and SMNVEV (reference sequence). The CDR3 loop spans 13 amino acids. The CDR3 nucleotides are TGTGCCAGCAGTCTACAGGGAAACTATGGCTACACCTTC. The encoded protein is CASSLQGNYGYTF.

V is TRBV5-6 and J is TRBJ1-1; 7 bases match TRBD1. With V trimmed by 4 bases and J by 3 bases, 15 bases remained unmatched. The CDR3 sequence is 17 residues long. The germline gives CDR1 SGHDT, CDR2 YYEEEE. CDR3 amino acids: CASSLVRGHHSDTEAFF. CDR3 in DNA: TGTGCCAGCAGCCTTGTAAGGGGGCACCATAGCGACACTGAAGCTTTCTTT.

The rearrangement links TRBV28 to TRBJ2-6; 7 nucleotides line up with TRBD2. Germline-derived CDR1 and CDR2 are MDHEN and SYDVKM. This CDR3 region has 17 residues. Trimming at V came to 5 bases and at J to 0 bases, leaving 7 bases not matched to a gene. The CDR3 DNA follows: TGTGCCAGCAGTAGAGCGGGGTCAAGCTCTGGGGCCAACGTCCTGACTTTC. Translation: CASSRAGSSSGANVLTF.

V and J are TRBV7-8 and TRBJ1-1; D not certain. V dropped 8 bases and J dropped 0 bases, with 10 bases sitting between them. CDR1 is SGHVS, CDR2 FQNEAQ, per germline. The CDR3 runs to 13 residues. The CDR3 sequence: CASREGLNTEAFF. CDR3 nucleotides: TGTGCCAGCCGCGAGGGCCTGAACACTGAAGCTTTCTTT.